The 10 T cell receptor beta chains reported below all come from one sample, sequenced in a study of naive and memory T cell subsets. Findings and caveats of the study: A few larger clonotypes appeared in naive repertoires, especially CD8, possibly memory cells re-expressing CD45RA.

Both TRBC1 and TRBC2 were covered by a beta constant-region primer of two equimolar oligonucleotides. Ligated cDNA was amplified by four rounds of PCR with nested alpha and beta constant-region primers and SP2. TCRdb called the UMI-ligation and nested PCR reads again in MiXCR, with one record for every CDR3 protein. The sample has 150,000 or so distinct CDR3 sequences, 22% seen once. Antigens for these TCRs are unknown. The sequenced material came from naive CD4+ T cells from blood. Source of these receptors: a human donor in good health.

V usage is TRBV23-1 and J usage is TRBJ2-7; 8 bases are a match to TRBD1. TRBV23-1 is an ORF; its function is uncertain. CDR3 length: 15 residues. V gave up 4 bases and J gave up 2 bases; unmatched junction bases: 7. Written as DNA, the CDR3 is TGCGCCAGCAGTCCCGGACAGGGAAGAGCCTACGAGCAGTACTTC. Translated: CASSPGQGRAYEQYF.

The gene calls are TRBV27 and TRBJ1-2; 8 bases fit TRBD1. The CDR3 length is 13 residues. The germline CDR1 and CDR2 sequences are MNHEY and SMNVEV (reference sequence). The ends lost 5 bases at V and 8 bases at J; junction bases unmatched: 7. CDR3 residues: CASSRTGRDGYTF. CDR3 in DNA: TGTGCCAGCAGTCGGACAGGGAGAGACGGCTACACCTTC.

The table lists this clonotype with many counts. V usage is TRBV30 and J usage is TRBJ2-2; D is undetermined. The V gene lost 4 bases and the J gene lost 4 bases, with 13 bases spanning the gap. The length of the CDR3 is 14 residues. Germline V lookup: CDR1 GTSNPN, CDR2 SVGIG (reference sequence). The DNA for the CDR3 is TGTGCCTGGAATTCTCGGCAGCTCACCGGGGAGCTGTTTTTT. It translates to CAWNSRQLTGELFF. The variable domain in full, completed from reference TRBV30 and TRBJ2-2, reads SQTIHQWPATLVQPVGSPLSLECTVEGTSNPNLYWYRQAAGRGLQLLFYSVGIGQISSEVPQNLSASRPQDRQFILSSKKLLLSDSGFYLCAWNSRQLTGELFFGEGSRLTVL.

The chain carries TRBV20-1 and TRBJ2-1; maybe TRBD1 (5 bases). The germline V gene has CDR1 DFQATT and CDR2 SNEGSKA (reference sequence). Trimming left V 0 bases short and J 8 bases short, with 14 bases between. CDR3 length equals 14 residues. The CDR3 sequence: CSARDSVGRDEQFF. The CDR3 DNA follows: TGCAGTGCTAGAGATTCAGTTGGCAGGGATGAGCAGTTCTTC.

The V call is TRBV6-1, the J call TRBJ2-1; D may be TRBD2 (5 bases). The V gene lost 1 base and the J gene lost 7 bases, with 14 bases spanning the gap. From germline, CDR1 is MNHNS and CDR2 SASEGT. There are 15 residues in the CDR3. Written as DNA, the CDR3 is TGTGCCAGCAGTGAAGTACAGATCAGGACTAATGAGCAGTTCTTC. Translated, it gives CASSEVQIRTNEQFF.

This clonotype has at least ten counts. The rearrangement joins TRBV29-1 to TRBJ1-1; D gene unclear. Germline values: CDR1 SQVTM, CDR2 ANQGSEA. V was cut by 3 bases and J by 8 bases, with 10 bases left in between. This CDR3 region has 11 residues. In DNA form, the CDR3 reads TGCAGCGTTGAGTACCGACGGGAAGCTTTCTTT. Translation gives CSVEYRREAFF. The whole variable domain, remainder taken from reference TRBV29-1 and TRBJ1-1, is SAVISQKPSRDICQRGTSLTIQCQVDSQVTMMFWYRQQPGQSLTLIATANQGSEATYESGFVIDKFPISRPNLTFSTLTVSNMSPEDSSIYLCSVEYRREAFFGQGTRLTVV.

This chain links TRBV20-1 with TRBJ2-1; tentatively, D is TRBD1 or TRBD2 (5 bases each). Germline V gene sequence: CDR1 DFQATT, CDR2 SNEGSKA (reference sequence). The ends were cut back, 3 bases at V and 0 bases at J, with 15 bases in the middle. CDR3 length: 16 amino acids. The CDR3 is CSASQGAGISYNEQFF. CDR3 DNA sequence: TGCAGTGCTAGCCAAGGGGCGGGTATCTCCTACAATGAGCAGTTCTTC.

A few counts support this clonotype. The rearrangement links TRBV2 to TRBJ1-2; 7 bases are a match to TRBD1. The length of the CDR3 is 16 residues. V lost 6 bases to trimming and J lost 0 bases; unmatched junction nucleotides: 10. Germline CDR1 reads SNHLY; CDR2 reads FYNNEI. CDR3 sequence (DNA): TGTGCCAGCAGCTTTAGCTGGACAGGACCTAACTATGGCTACACCTTC. Protein: CASSFSWTGPNYGYTF. Drawing the rest from reference TRBV2 and TRBJ1-2, the complete variable domain is EPEVTQTPSHQVTQMGQEVILRCVPISNHLYFYWYRQILGQKVEFLVSFYNNEISEKSEIFDDQFSVERPDGSNFTLKIRSTKLEDSAMYFCASSFSWTGPNYGYTFGSGTRLTVV.

The sample holds a few counts of this clonotype. This rearrangement joins TRBV3-1 to TRBJ2-7; no clear D gene. Germline CDR1 and CDR2: LGHDT and YNNKEL (reference sequence). The CDR3 contains 12 residues. With 4 bases removed from V and 6 bases from J, the gap between germline ends came to 10 bases. Here the CDR3 reads CASSLPVGEQYF. The CDR3 DNA follows: TGTGCCAGCAGCCTGCCGGTGGGCGAGCAGTACTTC.

This clonotype was seen a handful of times. The J gene is TRBJ1-3, the V gene TRBV5-5; 9 positions match TRBD1. Germline CDR1 and CDR2: SGHKS and YYEKEE (reference sequence). With V trimmed by 0 bases and J by 5 bases, 9 bases remained unmatched. The CDR3 runs to 17 residues. As DNA, the CDR3 is TGTGCCAGCAGCTTGGTGTCCGGGACAGGGTGGCGAAACACCATATATTTT. Residues: CASSLVSGTGWRNTIYF.